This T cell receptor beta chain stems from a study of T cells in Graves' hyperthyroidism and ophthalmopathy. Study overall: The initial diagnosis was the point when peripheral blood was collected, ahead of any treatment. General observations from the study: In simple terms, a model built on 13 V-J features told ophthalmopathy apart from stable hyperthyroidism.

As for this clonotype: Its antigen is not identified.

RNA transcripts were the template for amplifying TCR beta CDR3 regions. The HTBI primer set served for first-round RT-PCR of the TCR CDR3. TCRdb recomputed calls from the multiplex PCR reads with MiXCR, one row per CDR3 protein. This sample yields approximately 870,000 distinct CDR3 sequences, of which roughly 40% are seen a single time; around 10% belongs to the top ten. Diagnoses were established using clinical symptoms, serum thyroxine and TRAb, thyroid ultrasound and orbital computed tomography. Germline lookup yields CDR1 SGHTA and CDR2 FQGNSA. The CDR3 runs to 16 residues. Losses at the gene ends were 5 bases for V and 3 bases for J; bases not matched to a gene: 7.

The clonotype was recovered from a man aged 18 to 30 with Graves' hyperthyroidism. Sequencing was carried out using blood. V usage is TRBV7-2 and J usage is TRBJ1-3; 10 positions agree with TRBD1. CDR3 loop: CASSVTGDRGGNTIYF. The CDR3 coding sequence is TGTGCCAGCAGCGTAACAGGGGACAGGGGTGGAAACACCATATATTTT.